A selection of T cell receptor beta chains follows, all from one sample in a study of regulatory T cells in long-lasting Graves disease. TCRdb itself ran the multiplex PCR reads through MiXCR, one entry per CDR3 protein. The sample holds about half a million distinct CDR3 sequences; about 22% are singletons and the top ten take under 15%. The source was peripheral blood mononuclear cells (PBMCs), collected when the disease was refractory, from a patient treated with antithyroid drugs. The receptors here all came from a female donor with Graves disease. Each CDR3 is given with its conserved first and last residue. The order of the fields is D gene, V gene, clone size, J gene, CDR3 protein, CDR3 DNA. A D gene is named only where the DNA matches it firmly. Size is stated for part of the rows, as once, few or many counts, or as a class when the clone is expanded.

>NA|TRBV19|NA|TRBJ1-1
CASSIEGRTEAFF
TGTGCCAGTAGTATAGAGGGGCGCACTGAAGCTTTCTTT
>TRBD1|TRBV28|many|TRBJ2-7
CASSSYFGQAYEQYF
TGTGCCAGCAGTTCATATTTTGGACAGGCCTACGAGCAGTACTTC
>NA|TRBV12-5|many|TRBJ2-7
CASGSQAYEQYF
TGTGCTAGTGGTTCCCAAGCCTACGAGCAGTACTTC
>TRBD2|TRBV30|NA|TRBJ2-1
CAWSGAGGIEQFF
TGTGCCTGGAGTGGAGCGGGAGGGATTGAGCAGTTCTTC
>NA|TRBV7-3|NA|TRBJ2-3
CASKGTSTDTQYF
TGTGCCAGCAAGGGTACTAGCACAGATACGCAGTATTTT
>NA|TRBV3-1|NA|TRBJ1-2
CASSLDTRLNYGYTF
TGTGCCAGCAGCCTGGACACTCGACTTAACTATGGCTACACCTTC
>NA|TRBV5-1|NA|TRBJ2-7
CASSPGINEQYF
TGCGCCAGCAGCCCAGGGATCAACGAGCAGTACTTC
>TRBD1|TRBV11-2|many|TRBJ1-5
CASSSGQGENQPQHF
TGTGCCAGCAGCTCGGGACAGGGGGAGAATCAGCCCCAGCATTTT
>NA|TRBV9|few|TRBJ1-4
CASSVRDLGDEKLFF
TGTGCCAGCAGCGTCCGGGACTTGGGAGATGAAAAACTGTTTTTT
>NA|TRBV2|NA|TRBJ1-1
CARTPVSMSTEAFF
TGTGCTAGGACCCCGGTTAGTATGAGCACTGAAGCTTTCTTT
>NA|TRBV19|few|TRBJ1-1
CASSIDEGNTEAFF
TGTGCCAGTAGTATAGATGAGGGGAACACTGAAGCTTTCTTT
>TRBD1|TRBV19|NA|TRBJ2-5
CASSPVGQGEETQYF
TGTGCCAGTAGCCCTGTGGGACAGGGAGAAGAGACCCAGTACTTC
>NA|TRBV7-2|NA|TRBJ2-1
CASSLALRNEQFF
TGTGCCAGCAGCTTAGCCCTTCGGAATGAGCAGTTCTTC
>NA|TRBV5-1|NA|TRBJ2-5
CASSRQEGQETQYF
TGCGCCAGCAGCAGACAGGAGGGCCAAGAGACCCAGTACTTC
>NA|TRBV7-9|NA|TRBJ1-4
CASSRGFNEKLFF
TGTGCCAGCAGCAGGGGGTTTAATGAAAAACTGTTTTTT
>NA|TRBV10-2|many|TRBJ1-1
CASSAAGDNTEAFF
TGCGCCAGCAGTGCGGCAGGAGATAACACTGAAGCTTTCTTT
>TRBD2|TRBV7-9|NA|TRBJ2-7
CASIGSGGGEQYF
TGTGCCAGCATCGGGAGCGGGGGAGGTGAGCAGTACTTC
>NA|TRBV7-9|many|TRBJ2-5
CASSLPGEETQYF
TGTGCCAGCAGCTTACCCGGGGAAGAGACCCAGTACTTC
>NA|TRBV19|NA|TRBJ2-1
CASSRGGVAGSFDEQFF
TGTGCCAGTAGTAGAGGAGGGGTAGCCGGGAGCTTTGATGAGCAGTTCTTC
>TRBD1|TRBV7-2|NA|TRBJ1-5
CASSWDRGPQPQHF
TGTGCCAGCAGTTGGGACAGGGGGCCGCAGCCCCAGCATTTT
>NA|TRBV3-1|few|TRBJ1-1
CASSPWGFGMNTEAFF
TGTGCCAGCAGCCCTTGGGGGTTTGGGATGAACACTGAAGCTTTCTTT
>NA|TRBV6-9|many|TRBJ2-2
CASSYHTGELFF
TGTGCCAGCAGTTACCACACCGGGGAGCTGTTTTTT
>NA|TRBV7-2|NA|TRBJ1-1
CASSLDWGNTEAFF
TGTGCCAGCAGCTTAGACTGGGGTAACACTGAAGCTTTCTTT
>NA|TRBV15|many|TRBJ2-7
CATSRDKADYEQYF
TGTGCCACCAGCAGAGATAAAGCGGACTACGAGCAGTACTTC
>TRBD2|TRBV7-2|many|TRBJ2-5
CASSLPERGLGETQYF
TGTGCCAGCAGCTTACCGGAGCGGGGGTTGGGAGAGACCCAGTACTTC
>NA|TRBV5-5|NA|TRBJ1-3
CASSLDRSTTIYF
TGTGCCAGCAGCTTGGACAGGTCAACGACCATATATTTT
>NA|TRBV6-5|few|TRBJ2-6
CASSYSGDVLTF
TGTGCCAGCAGTTACTCAGGGGACGTCCTGACTTTC
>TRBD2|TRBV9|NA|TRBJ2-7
CASSPSGVLPEQYF
TGTGCCAGCAGCCCTAGCGGGGTTCTACCCGAGCAGTACTTC
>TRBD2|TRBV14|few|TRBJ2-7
CASSPSGGPFYEQYF
TGTGCCAGCAGTCCTAGCGGGGGCCCTTTCTACGAGCAGTACTTC
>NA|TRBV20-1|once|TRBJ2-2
CSAWAGELLF
TGCAGTGCTTGGGCCGGGGAGCTGCTTTTT
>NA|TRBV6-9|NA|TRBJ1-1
CASSSPPAWKAFF
TGTGCCAGCAGTTCCCCACCCGCCTGGAAGGCTTTCTTT
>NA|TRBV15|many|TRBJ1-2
CATSREGQGGGYTF
TGTGCCACCAGCAGAGAGGGTCAGGGCGGTGGCTACACCTTC
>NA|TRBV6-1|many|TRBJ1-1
CASRTRENTEAFF
TGTGCCAGCAGAACGCGGGAGAACACTGAAGCTTTCTTT
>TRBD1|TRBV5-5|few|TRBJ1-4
CASSQLRDRDEKLFF
TGTGCCAGCAGCCAACTCCGGGACAGAGATGAAAAACTGTTTTTT
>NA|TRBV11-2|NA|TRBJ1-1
CASSPMGGRSTEAFF
TGTGCCAGCAGCCCGATGGGGGGTCGGAGCACTGAAGCTTTCTTT
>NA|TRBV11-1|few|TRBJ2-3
CASSLTHAGPDTQYF
TGTGCCAGCAGCTTAACCCACGCGGGACCAGATACGCAGTATTTT
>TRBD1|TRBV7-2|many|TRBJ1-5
CASRATGVGNQPQHF
TGTGCCAGCAGAGCGACAGGGGTCGGCAATCAGCCCCAGCATTTT
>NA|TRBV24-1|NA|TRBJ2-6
CATSDFPGDGANVLTF
TGTGCCACCAGTGATTTTCCGGGTGATGGGGCCAACGTCCTGACTTTC
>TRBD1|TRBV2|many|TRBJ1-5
CASSFIGQADNQPQHF
TGTGCCAGCAGTTTTATCGGACAGGCAGACAATCAGCCCCAGCATTTT
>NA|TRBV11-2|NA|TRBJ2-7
CANSLVLSDRVISYEQYF
TGTGCCAACAGCTTAGTTCTTAGTGACCGGGTCATCTCCTACGAGCAGTACTTC
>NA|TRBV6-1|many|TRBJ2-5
CASSPTAGPQETQYF
TGTGCCAGCAGTCCCACGGCGGGCCCTCAAGAGACCCAGTACTTC